This TCR beta chain emerged from a study of beta chain features in type 1 diabetes. This clone was seen once. The target antigen is unknown. Germline V gene data show CDR1 as GTSNPN and CDR2 as SVGIG (reference sequence). V lost 3 bases, J lost 5 bases, and 23 bases lay in between. This CDR3 is 17 amino acids long. Points from the study as a whole: The similarity of naive, central memory and Treg TCRB repertoires appeared greater among patients than among healthy donors. Significant though moderate, a shortening of TCRB CDR3s appeared in all four CD4+ subsets of Type 1 diabetes patients. Insertions were fewer and deletions more numerous at VDJ junctions in type 1 diabetes patients.

As every portion of the isolated RNA was reverse transcribed, the sequencing read expressed TCRB transcripts. TCRdb's table, derived via immunoSEQ multiplex PCR, lists solely in-frame clones and lacks some. The sample has 300,000 to 400,000 clones; around a tenth are singletons. In all sorted populations, purity surpassed 95%. This chain uses TRBV30 with TRBJ1-5; the D is unclear. What was sequenced was central memory CD4+ T cells from blood. The TCR comes from a man aged 25 to 45 with type 1 diabetes. The CDR3 region is CAWRPTVGGRRDQPQHF. The CDR3, as DNA: TGTGCCTGGAGACCTACCGTCGGAGGCAGGCGGGATCAGCCCCAGCATTTT.